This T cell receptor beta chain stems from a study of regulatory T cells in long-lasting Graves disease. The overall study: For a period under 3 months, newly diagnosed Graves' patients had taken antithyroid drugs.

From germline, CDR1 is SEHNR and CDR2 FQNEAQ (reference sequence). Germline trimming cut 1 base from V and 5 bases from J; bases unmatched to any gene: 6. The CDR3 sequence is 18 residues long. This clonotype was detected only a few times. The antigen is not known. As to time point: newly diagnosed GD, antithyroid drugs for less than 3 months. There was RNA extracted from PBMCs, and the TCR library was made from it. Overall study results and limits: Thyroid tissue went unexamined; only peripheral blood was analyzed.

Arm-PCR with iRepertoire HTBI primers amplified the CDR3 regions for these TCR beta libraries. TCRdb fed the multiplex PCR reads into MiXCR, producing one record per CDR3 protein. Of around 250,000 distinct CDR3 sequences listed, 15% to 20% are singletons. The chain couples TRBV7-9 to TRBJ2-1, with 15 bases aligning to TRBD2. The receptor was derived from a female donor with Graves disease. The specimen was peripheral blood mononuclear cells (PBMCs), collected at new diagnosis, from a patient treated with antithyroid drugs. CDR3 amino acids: CASSLGGTSGRFNNEQFF. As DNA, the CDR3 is TGTGCCAGCAGCTTAGGAGGGACTAGCGGGAGGTTTAACAATGAGCAGTTCTTC.